These 3 T cell receptor beta chains were all obtained from the same sample, sequenced in a study of T cells after yellow fever vaccination. MiXCR, run by TCRdb on the 5' RACE reads, gives a single entry per CDR3 protein. The sample consists of more than 350,000 distinct CDR3 sequences, approximately 10% of them appearing once. The material sequenced was PBMCs, taken on the day of the first yellow fever vaccination. The receptors were sampled from a man aged 18 to 29 who received the YFV17D yellow fever vaccine.

V gene TRBV18 combines with J gene TRBJ1-2; D may be TRBD1 (5 bases). The CDR3 length is 14 residues. The V end lost 3 bases, the J end lost 4 bases, and 12 bases lay between the germline ends. From germline, CDR1 is KGHSH and CDR2 LQKENI. The CDR3: CASSPEGSGYGYTF. CDR3 nucleotides: TGTGCCAGCTCACCTGAGGGGTCCGGCTATGGCTACACCTTC.

The table lists this clonotype with a few counts. V gene TRBV4-1 combines with J gene TRBJ2-1; the D call may be TRBD1 or TRBD2 (6 bases each). V lost 4 bases to trimming and J lost 4 bases, with 17 bases between them. CDR1 MGHRA and CDR2 YSYEKL come from the germline V gene. The CDR3 runs 16 residues. CDR3 bases: TGCGCCAGCAGCCCAGGGGTCGGAGGGGTTTACAATGAGCAGTTCTTC. Translation gives CASSPGVGGVYNEQFF.

This clonotype turned up a few times. This sequence joins TRBV5-4 and TRBJ2-5; a possible D gene is TRBD1 (5 bases). This CDR3 is 14 amino acids long. V gave up 4 bases and J gave up 3 bases, with 13 bases separating them. Germline V lookup: CDR1 SGHNT, CDR2 YYREEE (reference sequence). This CDR3 is CASSLGHTEETQYF. CDR3 nucleotide sequence: TGTGCCAGCAGCCTTGGACATACTGAAGAGACCCAGTACTTC.